These 23 T cell receptor beta chains were sequenced from one sample in a study of a mutant IDH1 vaccine in newly diagnosed glioma. Profiling relied on immunoSEQ multiplex PCR, and the TCRdb table lists in-frame clones only, not all of them. Among over 75,000 clones listed, around nine tenths were seen once. Noted time point: baseline, week 1 (first vaccination visit). Treatment noted: pre-vaccination baseline after standard-of-care therapy. The sample here was PBMCs, taken from a glioma patient treated with radiotherapy, temozolomide or both. Receptors originate from a woman between 45 and 65 years old with glioma.

This clone was seen only once. The chain carries TRBV28 and TRBJ2-1; D gene uncertain. The V and J ends lost 3 bases and 7 bases respectively, with 10 bases between them. There are 13 residues in the CDR3. CDR1 MDHEN and CDR2 SYDVKM come from the germline V gene. DNA of the CDR3: TGTGCCAGCAGTTTCCTCTCGGGTAATGAGCAGTTCTTC. Its protein product is CASSFLSGNEQFF.

The V gene is TRBV19, the J gene TRBJ1-5; D ambiguous. Germline V gives CDR1 LNHDA, CDR2 SQIVND (reference sequence). The CDR3 is made up of 16 amino acids. With 1 base removed from V and 0 bases from J, the gap between germline ends came to 10 bases. For the CDR3, the DNA is TGTGCCAGTAGTATAGTAGGCGGTTATAGCAATCAGCCCCAGCATTTT. It is translated as CASSIVGGYSNQPQHF.

J is TRBJ2-5 and V is TRBV23-1, with 8 bases aligning to TRBD1. TRBV23-1 carries the ORF label, with uncertain function. The V segment lost 4 bases and the J segment 3 bases; nucleotides outside the gene matches: 10. This CDR3 region has 16 residues. DNA for the CDR3: TGCGCCAGCAGTCTTTACGGACAGGGTGGAGAAGAGACCCAGTACTTC. Translating it yields CASSLYGQGGEETQYF.

The chain couples TRBV7-9 to TRBJ2-7; D unclear. The V end lost 4 bases, the J end lost 0 bases, and 10 bases lay between the germline ends. Germline assignment: CDR1 SEHNR and CDR2 FQNEAQ (reference sequence). CDR3 length: 14 residues. The CDR3 DNA reads TGTGCCAGCAGCTCGGACGTGTCCTCCTACGAGCAGTACTTC. Residues: CASSSDVSSYEQYF.

This chain links TRBV7-2 with TRBJ2-7, with D perhaps given as TRBD1 or TRBD2 (5 bases each). This CDR3 is 13 amino acids long. Per the germline V gene, CDR1 is SGHTA and CDR2 is FQGNSA. Trimming took 3 bases from V and 3 from J, leaving 9 bases between them. The CDR3 coding sequence is TGTGCCAGCAGCTTTGGGGGTCTCTACGAGCAGTACTTC. Its translation: CASSFGGLYEQYF.

The chain is built from TRBV25-1 and TRBJ2-2, with TRBD1 matching over 7 bases. Germline CDR1 reads MGHDK; CDR2 reads SYGVNS. With 4 bases clipped from V and 3 bases from J, the junction kept 8 bases outside the gene matches. This CDR3 is built from 16 residues. CDR3 in DNA: TGTGCCAGCAGTGTACGACAGGGTTGGGACACCGGGGAGCTGTTTTTT. It translates to CASSVRQGWDTGELFF.

The chain employs TRBV7-3 and TRBJ2-2, with 9 bases matching TRBD2. V shed 0 bases, J shed 5 bases, and the junction held 16 bases outside the gene matches. Germline V lookup: CDR1 SGHTA, CDR2 FQGTGA. The CDR3 length is 20 residues. The CDR3 reads CASSLTGTGVLAGRTGELFF. The CDR3 DNA follows: TGTGCCAGCAGCTTAACGGGAACAGGGGTCCTAGCGGGAAGGACCGGGGAGCTGTTTTTT.

The genes are TRBV5-1 and TRBJ2-7; 12 bases are shared with TRBD1. The V gene's germline CDR1 is SGHRS and CDR2 YFSETQ. V shed 0 bases and J 6 bases; nucleotides not matched to a gene: 7. This CDR3 comprises 16 residues. The DNA of the CDR3 is TGCGCCAGCAGCTTGGTCCCCGGGACAGGGGGCGGCGAGCAGTACTTC. Translation: CASSLVPGTGGGEQYF.

The J gene is TRBJ2-2, the V gene TRBV18, with 12 bases aligning to TRBD2. The CDR3 spans 16 residues. With V trimmed by 6 bases and J by 4 bases, 6 bases remained unmatched. Germline lookup yields CDR1 KGHSH and CDR2 LQKENI. Written as DNA, the CDR3 is TGTGCCAGCTCCCCGACTAGCGGGAGAGGCACCGGGGAGCTGTTTTTT. Protein sequence: CASSPTSGRGTGELFF. The complete variable domain, with remaining parts taken from reference TRBV18 and TRBJ2-2, reads NAGVMQNPRHLVRRRGQEARLRCSPMKGHSHVYWYRQLPEEGLKFMVYLQKENIIDESGMPKERFSAEFPKEGPSILRIQQVVRGDSAAYFCASSPTSGRGTGELFFGEGSRLTVL.

The gene calls are TRBV7-8 and TRBJ1-4, with 7 bases fitting TRBD1. This CDR3 comprises 16 residues. CDR1 SGHVS and CDR2 FQNEAQ come from the germline V gene. Trimming took 2 bases from V and 5 from J; bases not matched to a gene: 8. The CDR3 DNA follows: TGTGCCAGCAGCTTATCGACGGGACAGAGAAATGAAAAACTGTTTTTT. Translated: CASSLSTGQRNEKLFF. The full variable domain, its missing parts supplied by reference TRBV7-8 and TRBJ1-4, is GAGVSQSPRYKVAKRGQDVALRCDPISGHVSLFWYQQALGQGPEFLTYFQNEAQLDKSGLPSDRFFAERPEGSVSTLKIQRTQQEDSAVYLCASSLSTGQRNEKLFFGSGTQLSVL.

The genes are TRBV6-6 and TRBJ2-1, with D unclear. Germline V gene sequence: CDR1 MNHNY, CDR2 SVGAGI (reference sequence). Trimming stripped 2 bases from V and 9 bases from J, with 5 bases between. The CDR3 sequence is 11 residues long. As DNA, the CDR3 is TGTGCCAGCAGTTACCACTTTGAGCAGTTCTTC. Translated: CASSYHFEQFF.

This clone was picked up a small number of times. The CDR3 bases are TGTGCCAGCAGTTACTCGAGTGTGCAGCCCCAGCATTTT. It codes for CASSYSSVQPQHF. The chain recombines TRBV6-5 with TRBJ1-5; D is uncertain. The CDR3 loop spans 13 amino acids. From germline, CDR1 is MNHEY and CDR2 SVGAGI. Trimming removed 0 bases at V and 7 bases at J, with 7 bases between.

The DNA of the CDR3 is TGTGCCAGCAGTCCTGGACAGGGTCGGTTCGAGCAGTACTTC. Translation gives CASSPGQGRFEQYF. This chain links TRBV27 with TRBJ2-7, with TRBD1 matching 8 bases. The ends lost 5 bases at V and 6 bases at J; junction bases unmatched: 9. The CDR3 contains 14 residues. Germline V gives CDR1 MNHEY, CDR2 SMNVEV (reference sequence).

This rearrangement joins TRBV7-9 to TRBJ2-6, with D possibly being TRBD1 (6 bases). The CDR3 has 16 amino acids. Germline values: CDR1 SEHNR, CDR2 FQNEAQ (reference sequence). V was trimmed by 1 base and J by 1 base, leaving 8 bases between them. The CDR3 DNA is TGTGCCAGCAGCTTAGACAGGGCTTCTGGGGCCAACGTCCTGACTTTC. Translated: CASSLDRASGANVLTF. Drawing the rest from reference TRBV7-9 and TRBJ2-6, the complete variable domain is DTGVSQNPRHKITKRGQNVTFRCDPISEHNRLYWYRQTLGQGPEFLTYFQNEAQLEKSRLLSDRFSAERPKGSFSTLEIQRTEQGDSAMYLCASSLDRASGANVLTFGAGSRLTVL.

V is TRBV28 and J is TRBJ1-2; possibly TRBD1 for D (5 bases). The V gene's germline CDR1 is MDHEN and CDR2 SYDVKM. CDR3 size: 14 residues. Trimming cost V 8 bases and J 7 bases, with 20 bases left between them. As DNA, the CDR3 is TGTGCCAGCGTCCCCCAATTGGGGGATTTTGGCTACACCTTC. The encoded protein is CASVPQLGDFGYTF.

The J gene is TRBJ1-6, the V gene TRBV19, with 9 bases fitting TRBD1. The CDR3 length is 15 residues. The germline V gene has CDR1 LNHDA and CDR2 SQIVND (reference sequence). With 3 bases clipped from V and 11 bases from J, the junction kept 8 bases outside the gene matches. The CDR3 coding sequence is TGTGCCAGTAGTATGGTGGGACAGGGAAGTCCACCCCTCCACTTT. It encodes CASSMVGQGSPPLHF.

The V and J genes are TRBV28 and TRBJ2-5; D may be TRBD1 (5 bases). CDR1 MDHEN and CDR2 SYDVKM come from the germline V gene. Trimming stripped 7 bases from V and 2 bases from J, with 14 bases between. This CDR3 has 14 residues. CDR3 DNA: TGTGCCAGCAAGGCGAGGCAGGGACAAGAGACCCAGTACTTC. This translates into CASKARQGQETQYF.

The chain carries TRBV5-1 and TRBJ1-2; D is undetermined. The CDR3 extends over 12 amino acids. Per germline, CDR1 SGHRS and CDR2 YFSETQ. V lost 0 bases and J lost 8, with 8 bases in between. CDR3 in amino acids: CASSLVGEGYTF. The CDR3 nucleotides read TGCGCCAGCAGCTTGGTCGGAGAAGGCTACACCTTC.

In this sample, this clone turned up once. The V and J genes are TRBV5-1 and TRBJ1-3; D uncertain. The V gene lost 0 bases and the J gene lost 0 bases, with 7 bases spanning the gap. CDR1 SGHRS and CDR2 YFSETQ come from the germline V gene. This CDR3 spans 15 amino acids. DNA of the CDR3: TGCGCCAGCAGCTTGGACAGCCCCTCTGGAAACACCATATATTTT. It codes for CASSLDSPSGNTIYF.

This clone has just one count. V is TRBV10-2 and J is TRBJ2-3; possible D gene TRBD1, 6 bases. The germline V gene has CDR1 WSHSY and CDR2 SAAADI. Trimming took 6 bases from V and 2 from J, leaving 9 bases between them. CDR3 length: 13 residues. CDR3 coding DNA: TGCGCCAGCAGCCGGGACAACACAGATACGCAGTATTTT. Its translation is CASSRDNTDTQYF.

The chain is built from TRBV5-1 and TRBJ1-2; D might be TRBD1 (5 bases). Germline V gene sequence: CDR1 SGHRS, CDR2 YFSETQ. Trimming removed 0 bases from V and 8 bases from J, with 14 bases in between. This CDR3 has 14 amino acids. The CDR3 protein is CASSLGDESLGYTF. The CDR3 DNA reads TGCGCCAGCAGCTTGGGGGACGAAAGCCTGGGCTACACCTTC.

The chain carries TRBV2 and TRBJ2-7; weak D call: TRBD1 (6 bases). Germline V lookup: CDR1 SNHLY, CDR2 FYNNEI. V was shortened by 6 bases and J by 6 bases, with 15 bases between the two germline ends. CDR3 length equals 13 residues. The CDR3 DNA reads TGTGCCAGCAGGGACCTCGACAGGCCCGAGCAGTACTTC. Translation: CASRDLDRPEQYF.

This clone was found a few times. The rearrangement joins TRBV27 to TRBJ1-1; D uncertain. The V gene lost 8 bases and the J gene lost 4 bases, with 17 bases spanning the gap. The germline CDR1 and CDR2 sequences are MNHEY and SMNVEV (reference sequence). This CDR3 is built from 14 residues. Here the CDR3 reads CASCHGVHSTEAFF. DNA of the CDR3: TGTGCCAGCTGCCACGGGGTCCATTCCACTGAAGCTTTCTTT.